This entry concerns a single T cell receptor beta chain. Its antigen is undetermined. These data originate in a study of cytomegalovirus exposure and HLA in healthy donors. Study-level findings and limits: TCR beta V- and J-gene trimming was later associated with a missense DCLRE1C variant. Looking again later, the authors saw that most CMV-associated TCR beta chains seemed HLA-restricted. A later analysis associated 15,000 or so TCR beta sequences with HLA alleles at a 0.05 false discovery rate.

The study ran its PCR with 60 Vbeta and 13 Jbeta primers. The data were produced by immunoSEQ multiplex PCR, yet TCRdb's version contains in-frame clones alone and is incomplete. The top ten hold less than 2.5% of the sample, which has around 180,000 clones, roughly 80% seen once. The clonotype comes from a male donor in good health and CMV-seronegative. Specimen: PBMCs.

CDR3: CASSVGGLAHNEQFF. The CDR3 DNA follows: TGTGCCAGCAGCGTAGGGGGACTAGCCCACAATGAGCAGTTCTTC. The chain combines TRBV9 with TRBJ2-1, with 9 bases identical to TRBD2. Germline V lookup: CDR1 SGDLS, CDR2 YYNGEE. The CDR3 extends over 15 amino acids. With V trimmed by 0 bases and J by 5 bases, 3 bases remained unmatched.